These 25 T cell receptor beta chains came from one sample sequenced in a study of Ad26.COV2.S vaccination and SARS-CoV-2 variants. Sequencing was performed with immunoSEQ multiplex PCR; in TCRdb, only in-frame clones are kept and a portion is missing. Found here are about 440,000 clones, around 90% of them singletons; the top ten hold around 4.2%. Treatment in this sample: 15 to 20 received Ad26.COV2.S at low or high dose, single or two shots; about 5 received placebo; per-sample allocation not given. Repertoires come from day 63 after the first vaccine or placebo injection. Sequences were derived from peripheral blood, sampled in a trial of Ad26.COV2.S vaccine versus placebo. The receptors shown here come from a person between 18 and 60 years old who received the Ad26.COV2.S COVID-19 vaccine or a placebo.

The rearrangement joins TRBV5-1 to TRBJ1-3; maybe TRBD1 (5 bases). Germline V CDR1 and CDR2: SGHRS, YFSETQ. CDR3 size: 15 residues. The V and J ends lost 5 bases and 0 bases respectively, with 12 bases between them. CDR3 amino acids: CASRQVGASGNTIYF. For the CDR3, the DNA is TGCGCCAGCAGACAAGTAGGGGCCTCTGGAAACACCATATATTTT.

The J gene is TRBJ1-5, the V gene TRBV27; 8 nucleotides line up with TRBD1. The CDR3 contains 16 residues. CDR1 is MNHEY and CDR2 is SMNVEV in the germline V gene (reference sequence). With 5 bases clipped from V and 0 bases from J, the junction kept 6 bases outside the gene matches. As DNA, the CDR3 is TGTGCCAGCAGTCCCCGGACAGGGTTTAGCAATCAGCCCCAGCATTTT. It yields the protein CASSPRTGFSNQPQHF.

CDR3: CASSRTPSYEQYF. Here the CDR3 DNA reads TGTGCCAGCAGTCGGACACCTTCCTACGAGCAGTACTTC. The chain carries TRBV12-3 or TRBV12-4 and TRBJ2-7; D possibly corresponds to TRBD1 (5 bases). The ends were cut back, 5 bases at V and 1 base at J, with 9 bases in the middle. The CDR3 contains 13 residues.

V and J are TRBV11-2 and TRBJ2-1; 10 bases align to TRBD2. The CDR3 contains 18 residues. Germline trimming cut 1 base from V and 5 bases from J; bases unmatched to any gene: 11. CDR1 is SGHAT, CDR2 FQNNGV, per germline. This CDR3 reads CASSLVGGRTSGNNEQFF. CDR3 nucleotide sequence: TGTGCCAGCAGCTTAGTAGGGGGTCGGACTAGCGGTAACAATGAGCAGTTCTTC.

This clone occurred a few times. The chain links TRBV6-5 to TRBJ2-7; possibly TRBD1 for D (6 bases). Per germline, CDR1 MNHEY and CDR2 SVGAGI. V was trimmed by 11 bases and J by 3 bases, leaving 20 bases between them. There are 14 residues in the CDR3. The CDR3 spells CAHGRDMGGYEQYF. The CDR3 region has the DNA TGTGCCCACGGCCGGGACATGGGTGGCTACGAGCAGTACTTC.

The chain carries TRBV7-2 and TRBJ1-1, with D maybe TRBD1 (5 bases). Germline V gene sequence: CDR1 SGHTA, CDR2 FQGNSA. The CDR3 is made up of 11 amino acids. V lost 2 bases, J lost 10 bases, and 8 bases lay in between. The chain's CDR3 is CASSLTGRAFF. For the CDR3, the DNA is TGTGCCAGCAGCTTAACGGGGCGAGCTTTCTTT.

The rearrangement joins TRBV29-1 to TRBJ2-1; 15 positions match TRBD2. The CDR3 loop spans 16 amino acids. The germline CDR1 and CDR2 sequences are SQVTM and ANQGSEA. V dropped 3 bases and J dropped 9; count of bases not matched to a gene: 9. The DNA for the CDR3 is TGCAGCGTTGATGTTAGAGGGACTAGCGGGAGGACTGAGCAGTTCTTC. Translating gives CSVDVRGTSGRTEQFF.

This clone appeared once. The V call is TRBV28, the J call TRBJ2-7, with D perhaps TRBD1 (6 bases). CDR1 and CDR2 from the germline V gene are MDHEN and SYDVKM. V was cut by 7 bases and J by 3 bases, with 19 bases left in between. The CDR3 has 15 amino acids. In nucleotides, the CDR3 is TGTGCCAGCACCTCGACCGGGACAAGTTTCTACGAGCAGTACTTC. Translated: CASTSTGTSFYEQYF.

This clone was counted once. The CDR3 DNA follows: TGTGCCAGTAGCCGGGACCTAAATCAGCCCCAGCATTTT. Protein product: CASSRDLNQPQHF. The V and J genes are TRBV19 and TRBJ1-5, with D tentatively TRBD1 (5 bases). V lost 6 bases, J lost 4 bases, and 10 bases lay in between. Germline V gene data show CDR1 as LNHDA and CDR2 as SQIVND (reference sequence). This CDR3 is 13 amino acids long.

This chain links TRBV5-1 with TRBJ2-2; 7 bases are a match to TRBD2. The junction had 6 bases not matched to a gene; V was cut back by 4 bases and J by 3 bases. The CDR3 runs to 15 residues. Germline CDR1 and CDR2: SGHRS and YFSETQ. As DNA, the CDR3 is TGCGCCAGCAGCCTGAGCGGGACTGACACCGGGGAGCTGTTTTTT. It is translated as CASSLSGTDTGELFF.

The chain uses TRBV11-1 and TRBJ2-1; 8 bases align to TRBD2. Looked up from germline, CDR1 is SGHAT and CDR2 is FQDESV (reference sequence). The CDR3 length is 15 residues. J lost 7 bases, V lost 3 bases, and 8 bases had no gene match. The CDR3 spells CASSFGSGSINEQFF. In nucleotides, the CDR3 is TGTGCCAGCAGCTTTGGGAGCGGGAGTATAAATGAGCAGTTCTTC.

The chain links TRBV9 to TRBJ2-7; perhaps TRBD1 as D (6 bases). Germline V lookup: CDR1 SGDLS, CDR2 YYNGEE. The CDR3 contains 13 residues. Trimming left V 0 bases short and J 3 bases short, with 7 bases between. The CDR3 DNA is TGTGCCAGCAGCGTAGGGGACAACTACGAGCAGTACTTC. Amino acids: CASSVGDNYEQYF.

This chain links TRBV7-2 with TRBJ1-5; D uncertain. The V gene lost 1 base and the J gene lost 0 bases, with 7 bases spanning the gap. The CDR3 has 15 amino acids. The germline V gene encodes CDR1 SGHTA and CDR2 FQGNSA. CDR3 amino acids: CASSLGRGSNQPQHF. The CDR3 DNA reads as TGTGCCAGCAGCTTAGGTCGCGGTAGCAATCAGCCCCAGCATTTT.

In this sample, this clone turned up once. The chain links TRBV18 to TRBJ2-5; D unclear. The CDR3 is made up of 13 amino acids. Trimming took 3 bases from V and 2 from J, leaving 7 bases between them. Per the germline V gene, CDR1 is KGHSH and CDR2 is LQKENI. This CDR3 reads CASSPIPQETQYF. The CDR3 DNA is TGTGCCAGCTCACCTATTCCTCAAGAGACCCAGTACTTC.

In this sample, this clone turned up a few times. The rearrangement joins TRBV19 to TRBJ2-7; D possibly corresponds to TRBD1 (6 bases). Trimming removed 9 bases from V and 5 bases from J, with 11 bases in between. Germline V gene sequence: CDR1 LNHDA, CDR2 SQIVND (reference sequence). The CDR3 runs 11 residues. The CDR3, as DNA: TGTGCCAGCGAACAGGGCCACGAGCAGTACTTC. This encodes CASEQGHEQYF.

The chain joins TRBV7-2 to TRBJ2-5; a weak D match, TRBD2 (6 bases). The V gene lost 3 bases and the J gene lost 4 bases, with 18 bases spanning the gap. There are 16 residues in the CDR3. Germline CDR1 reads SGHTA; CDR2 reads FQGNSA. Here the CDR3 reads CASSFIVGGGRETQYF. The DNA of the CDR3 is TGTGCCAGCAGCTTTATCGTTGGGGGAGGACGAGAGACCCAGTACTTC.

The chain is built from TRBV7-9 and TRBJ2-7; 11 positions agree with TRBD2. The germline V gene encodes CDR1 SEHNR and CDR2 FQNEAQ (reference sequence). With V trimmed by 4 bases and J by 4 bases, 9 bases remained unmatched. The CDR3 length is 16 residues. The CDR3, as DNA: TGTGCCAGCAGCTCAAATAGCGGGAGGGCCTGGTACGAGCAGTACTTC. This encodes CASSSNSGRAWYEQYF. The full variable domain, rest sourced from reference TRBV7-9 and TRBJ2-7, is DTGVSQNPRHKITKRGQNVTFRCDPISEHNRLYWYRQTLGQGPEFLTYFQNEAQLEKSRLLSDRFSAERPKGSFSTLEIQRTEQGDSAMYLCASSSNSGRAWYEQYFGPGTRLTVT.

Turning to this clone: Other nucleotide sequences from this sample produce the same CDR3. The rearrangement joins TRBV5-1 to TRBJ2-7; D not certain. Germline CDR1 is SGHRS and CDR2 is YFSETQ. V lost 1 base and J lost 2, with 7 bases in between. This CDR3 has 13 amino acids. For the CDR3, the DNA is TGCGCCAGCAGCTTGACTCCCACCTACGAGCAGTACTTC. This codes for CASSLTPTYEQYF. Based on the CDR3 plus reference TRBV5-1 and TRBJ2-7, the full variable domain is KAGVTQTPRYLIKTRGQQVTLSCSPISGHRSVSWYQQTPGQGLQFLFEYFSETQRNKGNFPGRFSGRQFSNSRSEMNVSTLELGDSALYLCASSLTPTYEQYFGPGTRLTVT.

This chain joins TRBV28 and TRBJ2-2; TRBD1 aligns across 10 bases. The germline V gene encodes CDR1 MDHEN and CDR2 SYDVKM. CDR3 length: 14 residues. V shed 8 bases and J 4 bases; nucleotides not matched to a gene: 4. The CDR3 here is CASHRTGGTGELFF. Written as DNA, the CDR3 is TGTGCCAGCCATAGGACAGGGGGCACCGGGGAGCTGTTTTTT.

This sequence joins TRBV18 and TRBJ1-4; D gene uncertain. The CDR3 contains 14 residues. Looked up from germline, CDR1 is KGHSH and CDR2 is LQKENI. V was clipped by 6 bases and J by 3 bases, with 11 bases between them. The CDR3 DNA reads TGTGCCAGCTCCCAGAGGGAAGCTAATGAAAAACTGTTTTTT. Residues: CASSQREANEKLFF.

The chain carries TRBV28 and TRBJ2-6; the D is unclear. This CDR3 comprises 18 residues. The V gene lost 2 bases and the J gene lost 4 bases, with 18 bases spanning the gap. Looked up from germline, CDR1 is MDHEN and CDR2 is SYDVKM. The CDR3 here is CASSLGRSASLGANVLTF. DNA of the CDR3: TGTGCCAGCAGTTTAGGTCGGTCAGCCTCACTCGGGGCCAACGTCCTGACTTTC.

The J gene is TRBJ2-2, the V gene TRBV30; 10 nucleotides agree with TRBD1. The CDR3 spans 16 residues. Trimming at V came to 3 bases and at J to 4 bases, leaving 8 bases not matched to a gene. CDR1 and CDR2 from the germline V gene are GTSNPN and SVGIG (reference sequence). In DNA, the CDR3 is TGTGCCTGGAGCTACGACAGGGGGCGAATCACCGGGGAGCTGTTTTTT. Its translation is CAWSYDRGRITGELFF. Filled out from reference TRBV30 and TRBJ2-2, the complete variable domain reads SQTIHQWPATLVQPVGSPLSLECTVEGTSNPNLYWYRQAAGRGLQLLFYSVGIGQISSEVPQNLSASRPQDRQFILSSKKLLLSDSGFYLCAWSYDRGRITGELFFGEGSRLTVL.

This clone was seen once. The V call is TRBV19, the J call TRBJ1-5; D unclear. CDR3 size: 14 residues. V was trimmed by 7 bases and J by 0 bases, leaving 10 bases between them. Looked up from germline, CDR1 is LNHDA and CDR2 is SQIVND (reference sequence). The DNA for the CDR3 is TGTGCCAGTACGGGCTTAGCTAGCAATCAGCCCCAGCATTTT. Translation: CASTGLASNQPQHF.

V and J are TRBV19 and TRBJ2-1; TRBD2 matches 13 bases. V dropped 7 bases and J dropped 4; count of bases not matched to a gene: 22. Germline CDR1 is LNHDA and CDR2 is SQIVND (reference sequence). The CDR3 runs to 21 residues. DNA of the CDR3: TGTGCCAGTACCTCAGAATCTGGGGGACTCTCACTAGCGGGAGGGTACAATGAGCAGTTCTTC. Translating it yields CASTSESGGLSLAGGYNEQFF.

Comments on this clone: It may be a read error: a sequence one base away is much more abundant. Other DNA sequences in this sample translate to the same CDR3. The gene calls are TRBV9 and TRBJ1-1; no clear D. Germline lookup yields CDR1 SGDLS and CDR2 YYNGEE. The CDR3 is 13 residues long. V was trimmed by 1 base and J by 1 base, leaving 5 bases between them. The CDR3 bases are TGTGCCAGCAGCGTACAGCCGAACACTGAAGCTTTCTTT. It is translated as CASSVQPNTEAFF.